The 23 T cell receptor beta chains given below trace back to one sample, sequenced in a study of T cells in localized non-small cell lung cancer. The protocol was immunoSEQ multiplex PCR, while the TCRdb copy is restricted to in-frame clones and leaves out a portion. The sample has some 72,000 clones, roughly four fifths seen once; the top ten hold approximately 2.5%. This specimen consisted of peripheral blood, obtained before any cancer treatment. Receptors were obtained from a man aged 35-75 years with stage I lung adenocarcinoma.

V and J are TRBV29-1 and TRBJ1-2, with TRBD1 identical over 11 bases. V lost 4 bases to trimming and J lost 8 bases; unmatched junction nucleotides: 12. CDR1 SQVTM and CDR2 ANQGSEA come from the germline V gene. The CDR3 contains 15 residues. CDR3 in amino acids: CSVATQGQGAYGYTF. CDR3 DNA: TGCAGCGTTGCGACACAAGGACAGGGGGCATACGGCTACACCTTC. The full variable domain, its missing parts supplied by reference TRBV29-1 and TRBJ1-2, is SAVISQKPSRDICQRGTSLTIQCQVDSQVTMMFWYRQQPGQSLTLIATANQGSEATYESGFVIDKFPISRPNLTFSTLTVSNMSPEDSSIYLCSVATQGQGAYGYTFGSGTRLTVV.

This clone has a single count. CDR3 in DNA: TGTGCCAGCAGTAAAGGGACAGGGCCTAACTATGGCTACACCTTC. This codes for CASSKGTGPNYGYTF. This chain links TRBV27 with TRBJ1-2; TRBD1 matches 9 bases. J gave up 0 bases and V 5 bases, and 4 bases lay outside the gene matches. The CDR3 has 15 amino acids. From germline, CDR1 is MNHEY and CDR2 SMNVEV (reference sequence).

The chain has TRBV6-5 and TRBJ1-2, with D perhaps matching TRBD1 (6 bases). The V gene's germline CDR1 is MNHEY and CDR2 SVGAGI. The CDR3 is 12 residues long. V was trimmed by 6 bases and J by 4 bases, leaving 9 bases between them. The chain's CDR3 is CASSQGPYGYTF. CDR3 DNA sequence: TGTGCCAGCAGCCAGGGGCCCTATGGCTACACCTTC.

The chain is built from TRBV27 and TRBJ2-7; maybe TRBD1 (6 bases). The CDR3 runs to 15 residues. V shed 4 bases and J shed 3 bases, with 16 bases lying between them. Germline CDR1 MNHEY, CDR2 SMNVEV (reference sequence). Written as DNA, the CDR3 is TGTGCCAGCAGTTCCCCTCGAGGACAGAACTACGAGCAGTACTTC. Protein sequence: CASSSPRGQNYEQYF.

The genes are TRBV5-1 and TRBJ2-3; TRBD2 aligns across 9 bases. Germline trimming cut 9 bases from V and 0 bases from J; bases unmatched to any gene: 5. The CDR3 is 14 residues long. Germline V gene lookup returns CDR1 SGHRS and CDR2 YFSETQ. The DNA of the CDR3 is TGCGCCACCAAAGCGGGAGGAAGCACAGATACGCAGTATTTT. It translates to CATKAGGSTDTQYF. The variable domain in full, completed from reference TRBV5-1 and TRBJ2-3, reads KAGVTQTPRYLIKTRGQQVTLSCSPISGHRSVSWYQQTPGQGLQFLFEYFSETQRNKGNFPGRFSGRQFSNSRSEMNVSTLELGDSALYLCATKAGGSTDTQYFGPGTRLTVL.

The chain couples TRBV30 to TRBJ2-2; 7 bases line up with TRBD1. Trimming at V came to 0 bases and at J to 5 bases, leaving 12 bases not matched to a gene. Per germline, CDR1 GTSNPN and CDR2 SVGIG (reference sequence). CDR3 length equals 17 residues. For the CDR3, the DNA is TGTGCCTGGAGTGTACACAGGGGCCGATGGGAAACCGGGGAGCTGTTTTTT. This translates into CAWSVHRGRWETGELFF.

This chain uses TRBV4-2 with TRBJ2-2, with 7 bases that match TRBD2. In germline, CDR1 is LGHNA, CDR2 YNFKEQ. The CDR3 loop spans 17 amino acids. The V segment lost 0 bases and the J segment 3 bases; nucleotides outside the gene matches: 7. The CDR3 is CASSQDFLGGYTGELFF. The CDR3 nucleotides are TGTGCCAGCAGCCAAGATTTCCTCGGGGGGTACACCGGGGAGCTGTTTTTT.

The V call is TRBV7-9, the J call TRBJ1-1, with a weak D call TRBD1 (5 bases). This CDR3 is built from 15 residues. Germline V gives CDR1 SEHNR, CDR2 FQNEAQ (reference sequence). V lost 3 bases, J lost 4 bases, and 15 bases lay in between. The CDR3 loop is CASSFDGAIGTEAFF. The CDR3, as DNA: TGTGCCAGCAGCTTTGACGGGGCGATCGGCACTGAAGCTTTCTTT.

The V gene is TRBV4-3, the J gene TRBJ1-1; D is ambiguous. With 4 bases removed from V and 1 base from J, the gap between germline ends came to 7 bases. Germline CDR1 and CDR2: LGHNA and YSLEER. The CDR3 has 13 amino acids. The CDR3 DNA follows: TGCGCCAGCAGCCGTTTGGGGAACACTGAAGCTTTCTTT. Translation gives CASSRLGNTEAFF.

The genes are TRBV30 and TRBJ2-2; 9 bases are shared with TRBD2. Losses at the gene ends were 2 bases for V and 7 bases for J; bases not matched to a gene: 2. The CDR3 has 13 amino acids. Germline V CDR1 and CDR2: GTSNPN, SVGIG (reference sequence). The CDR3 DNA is TGTGCCTGGAGTACAGCGGGAGGCGGGGAGCTGTTTTTT. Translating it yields CAWSTAGGGELFF.

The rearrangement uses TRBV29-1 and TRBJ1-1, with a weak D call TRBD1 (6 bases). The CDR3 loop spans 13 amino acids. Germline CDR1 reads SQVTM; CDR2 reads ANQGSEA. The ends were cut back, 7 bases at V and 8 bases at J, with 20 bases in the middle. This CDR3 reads CSAWTAPNKEAFF. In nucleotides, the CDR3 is TGCAGCGCCTGGACAGCCCCAAACAAAGAAGCTTTCTTT.

CDR3 nucleotide sequence: TGTGCCAGCAGTTTATTTGGGACTAGCGGGAGGGCAGGAAGAGATACGCAGTATTTT. This sequence encodes CASSLFGTSGRAGRDTQYF. The chain couples TRBV28 to TRBJ2-3; 16 bases match TRBD2. The CDR3 has 19 residues. Germline trimming cut 1 base from V and 5 bases from J; bases unmatched to any gene: 9. Germline CDR1 reads MDHEN; CDR2 reads SYDVKM. Full variable domain (remainder filled in from reference TRBV28 and TRBJ2-3): DVKVTQSSRYLVKRTGEKVFLECVQDMDHENMFWYRQDPGLGLRLIYFSYDVKMKEKGDIPEGYSVSREKKERFSLILESASTNQTSMYLCASSLFGTSGRAGRDTQYFGPGTRLTVL.

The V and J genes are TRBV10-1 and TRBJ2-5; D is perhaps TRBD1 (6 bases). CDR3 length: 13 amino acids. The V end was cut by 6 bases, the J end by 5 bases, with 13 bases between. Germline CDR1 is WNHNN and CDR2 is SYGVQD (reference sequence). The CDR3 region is CASSQGPRETQYF. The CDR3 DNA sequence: TGCGCCAGCAGCCAGGGGCCAAGGGAGACCCAGTACTTC.

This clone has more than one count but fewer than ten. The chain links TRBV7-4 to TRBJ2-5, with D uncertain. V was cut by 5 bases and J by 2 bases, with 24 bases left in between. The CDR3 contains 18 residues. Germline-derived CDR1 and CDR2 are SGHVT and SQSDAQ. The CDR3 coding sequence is TGTGCCAGCAGCACCCTTGTAGAGACCTCGGCGCATCAAGAGACCCAGTACTTC. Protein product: CASSTLVETSAHQETQYF.

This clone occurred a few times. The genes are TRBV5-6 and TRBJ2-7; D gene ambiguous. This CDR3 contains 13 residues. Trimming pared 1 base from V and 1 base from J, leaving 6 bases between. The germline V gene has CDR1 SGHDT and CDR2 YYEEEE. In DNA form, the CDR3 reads TGTGCCAGCAGCTTGACCTATTCCTACGAGCAGTACTTC. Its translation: CASSLTYSYEQYF.

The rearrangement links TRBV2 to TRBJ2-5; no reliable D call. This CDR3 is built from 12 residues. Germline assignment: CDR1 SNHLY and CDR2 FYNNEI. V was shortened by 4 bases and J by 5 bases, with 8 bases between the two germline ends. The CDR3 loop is CASSGNGETQYF. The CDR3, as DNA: TGTGCCAGCAGTGGGAACGGGGAGACCCAGTACTTC. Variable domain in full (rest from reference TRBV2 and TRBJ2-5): EPEVTQTPSHQVTQMGQEVILRCVPISNHLYFYWYRQILGQKVEFLVSFYNNEISEKSEIFDDQFSVERPDGSNFTLKIRSTKLEDSAMYFCASSGNGETQYFGPGTRLLVL.

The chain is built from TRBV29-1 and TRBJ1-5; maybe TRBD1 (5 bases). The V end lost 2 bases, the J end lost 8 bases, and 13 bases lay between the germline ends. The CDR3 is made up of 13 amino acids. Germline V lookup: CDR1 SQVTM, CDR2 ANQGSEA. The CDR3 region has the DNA TGCAGCGTTGAAAGGGCGCAGGGTGAGCCCCAGCATTTT. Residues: CSVERAQGEPQHF.

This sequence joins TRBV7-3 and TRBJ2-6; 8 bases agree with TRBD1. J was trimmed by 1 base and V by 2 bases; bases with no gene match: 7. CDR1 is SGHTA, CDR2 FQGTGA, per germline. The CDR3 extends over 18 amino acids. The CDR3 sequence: CASSLGTGLTSGANVLTF. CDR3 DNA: TGTGCCAGCAGCTTAGGGACAGGTCTAACATCTGGGGCCAACGTCCTGACTTTC.

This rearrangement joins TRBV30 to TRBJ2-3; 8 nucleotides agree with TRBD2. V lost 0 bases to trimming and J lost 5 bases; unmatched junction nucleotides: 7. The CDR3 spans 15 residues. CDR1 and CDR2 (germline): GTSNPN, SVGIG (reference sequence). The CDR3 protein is CAWSVRGGQGDTQYF. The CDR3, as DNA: TGTGCCTGGAGTGTACGCGGGGGGCAAGGAGATACGCAGTATTTT.

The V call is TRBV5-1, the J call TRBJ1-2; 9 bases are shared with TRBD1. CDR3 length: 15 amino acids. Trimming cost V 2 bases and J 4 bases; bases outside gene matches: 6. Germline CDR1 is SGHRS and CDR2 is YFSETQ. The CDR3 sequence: CASSFRDRDPYGYTF. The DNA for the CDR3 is TGCGCCAGCAGCTTCCGGGACAGGGACCCCTATGGCTACACCTTC.

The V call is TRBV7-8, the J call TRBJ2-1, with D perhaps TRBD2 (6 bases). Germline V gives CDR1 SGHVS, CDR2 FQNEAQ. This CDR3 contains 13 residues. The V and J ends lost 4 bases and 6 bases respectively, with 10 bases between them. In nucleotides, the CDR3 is TGTGCCAGCAGCTCGGTGGGGGGCAATGAGCAGTTCTTC. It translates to CASSSVGGNEQFF.

In DNA form, the CDR3 reads TGTGCCTGGGGAAAGACAGGACTACTAAACTATGGCTACACCTTC. Protein: CAWGKTGLLNYGYTF. The J gene is TRBJ1-2, the V gene TRBV30; weak D call: TRBD1 (6 bases). V lost 5 bases and J 2 bases, leaving 18 bases between the germline ends. CDR3 length: 15 residues. CDR1 and CDR2 (germline): GTSNPN, SVGIG (reference sequence).

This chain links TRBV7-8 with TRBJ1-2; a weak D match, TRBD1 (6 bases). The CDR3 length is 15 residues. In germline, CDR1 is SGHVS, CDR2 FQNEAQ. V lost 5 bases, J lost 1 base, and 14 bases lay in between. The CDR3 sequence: CASSASRQVNYGYTF. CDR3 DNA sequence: TGTGCCAGCAGCGCGTCAAGACAGGTTAACTATGGCTACACCTTC.